This T cell receptor (beta chain) was sequenced during a study of blood T cell repertoires in COVID-19. TCRdb's table, derived via immunoSEQ multiplex PCR, lists solely in-frame clones and lacks some. The repertoire holds approximately 140,000 clones, with 88% as singletons. The CDR3 length is 14 residues. Germline CDR1 reads LGHNA; CDR2 reads YNFKEQ. V was shortened by 1 base and J by 8 bases, with 14 bases between the two germline ends. The sequenced sample was peripheral blood. The rearrangement links TRBV4-2 to TRBJ1-2; possible D gene TRBD1, 5 bases. This sequence originates from a human donor with COVID-19, enrolled during active disease. The donor label of this sample is uncertain. CDR3 sequence: CASSQGQGGYGYTF. The DNA of the CDR3 is TGTGCCAGCAGCCAAGGTCAGGGAGGTTACGGCTACACCTTC.